This TCR beta chain was found in a study of identical twins. With 3 bases removed from V and 2 bases from J, the gap between germline ends came to 12 bases. Germline V gene lookup returns CDR1 MDHEN and CDR2 SYDVKM. The CDR3 runs 15 residues. TCRdb passed the 5' RACE reads through MiXCR, listing each CDR3 protein once. The table records 1.5 million to 2 million distinct CDR3 sequences, around 29% of them present only once. This TCR derives from a newborn girl in good health. The material sequenced was cord blood. V gene TRBV28 combines with J gene TRBJ2-3; D not resolved. The chain's CDR3 is CASSLGRTLTDTQYF. The CDR3, as DNA: TGTGCCAGCAGTTTGGGCAGGACCCTCACAGATACGCAGTATTTT.